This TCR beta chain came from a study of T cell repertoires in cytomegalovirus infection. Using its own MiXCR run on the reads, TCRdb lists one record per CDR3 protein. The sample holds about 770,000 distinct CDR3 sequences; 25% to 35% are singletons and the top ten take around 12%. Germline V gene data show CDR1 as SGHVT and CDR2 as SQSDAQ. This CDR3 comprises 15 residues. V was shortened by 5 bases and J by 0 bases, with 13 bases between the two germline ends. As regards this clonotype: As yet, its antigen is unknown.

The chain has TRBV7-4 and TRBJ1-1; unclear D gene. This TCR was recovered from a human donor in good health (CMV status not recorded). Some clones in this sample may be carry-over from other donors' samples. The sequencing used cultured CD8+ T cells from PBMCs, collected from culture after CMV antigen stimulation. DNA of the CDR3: TGTGCCAGCAGCCCGAAGATTGAGGTGAACACTGAAGCTTTCTTT. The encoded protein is CASSPKIEVNTEAFF.